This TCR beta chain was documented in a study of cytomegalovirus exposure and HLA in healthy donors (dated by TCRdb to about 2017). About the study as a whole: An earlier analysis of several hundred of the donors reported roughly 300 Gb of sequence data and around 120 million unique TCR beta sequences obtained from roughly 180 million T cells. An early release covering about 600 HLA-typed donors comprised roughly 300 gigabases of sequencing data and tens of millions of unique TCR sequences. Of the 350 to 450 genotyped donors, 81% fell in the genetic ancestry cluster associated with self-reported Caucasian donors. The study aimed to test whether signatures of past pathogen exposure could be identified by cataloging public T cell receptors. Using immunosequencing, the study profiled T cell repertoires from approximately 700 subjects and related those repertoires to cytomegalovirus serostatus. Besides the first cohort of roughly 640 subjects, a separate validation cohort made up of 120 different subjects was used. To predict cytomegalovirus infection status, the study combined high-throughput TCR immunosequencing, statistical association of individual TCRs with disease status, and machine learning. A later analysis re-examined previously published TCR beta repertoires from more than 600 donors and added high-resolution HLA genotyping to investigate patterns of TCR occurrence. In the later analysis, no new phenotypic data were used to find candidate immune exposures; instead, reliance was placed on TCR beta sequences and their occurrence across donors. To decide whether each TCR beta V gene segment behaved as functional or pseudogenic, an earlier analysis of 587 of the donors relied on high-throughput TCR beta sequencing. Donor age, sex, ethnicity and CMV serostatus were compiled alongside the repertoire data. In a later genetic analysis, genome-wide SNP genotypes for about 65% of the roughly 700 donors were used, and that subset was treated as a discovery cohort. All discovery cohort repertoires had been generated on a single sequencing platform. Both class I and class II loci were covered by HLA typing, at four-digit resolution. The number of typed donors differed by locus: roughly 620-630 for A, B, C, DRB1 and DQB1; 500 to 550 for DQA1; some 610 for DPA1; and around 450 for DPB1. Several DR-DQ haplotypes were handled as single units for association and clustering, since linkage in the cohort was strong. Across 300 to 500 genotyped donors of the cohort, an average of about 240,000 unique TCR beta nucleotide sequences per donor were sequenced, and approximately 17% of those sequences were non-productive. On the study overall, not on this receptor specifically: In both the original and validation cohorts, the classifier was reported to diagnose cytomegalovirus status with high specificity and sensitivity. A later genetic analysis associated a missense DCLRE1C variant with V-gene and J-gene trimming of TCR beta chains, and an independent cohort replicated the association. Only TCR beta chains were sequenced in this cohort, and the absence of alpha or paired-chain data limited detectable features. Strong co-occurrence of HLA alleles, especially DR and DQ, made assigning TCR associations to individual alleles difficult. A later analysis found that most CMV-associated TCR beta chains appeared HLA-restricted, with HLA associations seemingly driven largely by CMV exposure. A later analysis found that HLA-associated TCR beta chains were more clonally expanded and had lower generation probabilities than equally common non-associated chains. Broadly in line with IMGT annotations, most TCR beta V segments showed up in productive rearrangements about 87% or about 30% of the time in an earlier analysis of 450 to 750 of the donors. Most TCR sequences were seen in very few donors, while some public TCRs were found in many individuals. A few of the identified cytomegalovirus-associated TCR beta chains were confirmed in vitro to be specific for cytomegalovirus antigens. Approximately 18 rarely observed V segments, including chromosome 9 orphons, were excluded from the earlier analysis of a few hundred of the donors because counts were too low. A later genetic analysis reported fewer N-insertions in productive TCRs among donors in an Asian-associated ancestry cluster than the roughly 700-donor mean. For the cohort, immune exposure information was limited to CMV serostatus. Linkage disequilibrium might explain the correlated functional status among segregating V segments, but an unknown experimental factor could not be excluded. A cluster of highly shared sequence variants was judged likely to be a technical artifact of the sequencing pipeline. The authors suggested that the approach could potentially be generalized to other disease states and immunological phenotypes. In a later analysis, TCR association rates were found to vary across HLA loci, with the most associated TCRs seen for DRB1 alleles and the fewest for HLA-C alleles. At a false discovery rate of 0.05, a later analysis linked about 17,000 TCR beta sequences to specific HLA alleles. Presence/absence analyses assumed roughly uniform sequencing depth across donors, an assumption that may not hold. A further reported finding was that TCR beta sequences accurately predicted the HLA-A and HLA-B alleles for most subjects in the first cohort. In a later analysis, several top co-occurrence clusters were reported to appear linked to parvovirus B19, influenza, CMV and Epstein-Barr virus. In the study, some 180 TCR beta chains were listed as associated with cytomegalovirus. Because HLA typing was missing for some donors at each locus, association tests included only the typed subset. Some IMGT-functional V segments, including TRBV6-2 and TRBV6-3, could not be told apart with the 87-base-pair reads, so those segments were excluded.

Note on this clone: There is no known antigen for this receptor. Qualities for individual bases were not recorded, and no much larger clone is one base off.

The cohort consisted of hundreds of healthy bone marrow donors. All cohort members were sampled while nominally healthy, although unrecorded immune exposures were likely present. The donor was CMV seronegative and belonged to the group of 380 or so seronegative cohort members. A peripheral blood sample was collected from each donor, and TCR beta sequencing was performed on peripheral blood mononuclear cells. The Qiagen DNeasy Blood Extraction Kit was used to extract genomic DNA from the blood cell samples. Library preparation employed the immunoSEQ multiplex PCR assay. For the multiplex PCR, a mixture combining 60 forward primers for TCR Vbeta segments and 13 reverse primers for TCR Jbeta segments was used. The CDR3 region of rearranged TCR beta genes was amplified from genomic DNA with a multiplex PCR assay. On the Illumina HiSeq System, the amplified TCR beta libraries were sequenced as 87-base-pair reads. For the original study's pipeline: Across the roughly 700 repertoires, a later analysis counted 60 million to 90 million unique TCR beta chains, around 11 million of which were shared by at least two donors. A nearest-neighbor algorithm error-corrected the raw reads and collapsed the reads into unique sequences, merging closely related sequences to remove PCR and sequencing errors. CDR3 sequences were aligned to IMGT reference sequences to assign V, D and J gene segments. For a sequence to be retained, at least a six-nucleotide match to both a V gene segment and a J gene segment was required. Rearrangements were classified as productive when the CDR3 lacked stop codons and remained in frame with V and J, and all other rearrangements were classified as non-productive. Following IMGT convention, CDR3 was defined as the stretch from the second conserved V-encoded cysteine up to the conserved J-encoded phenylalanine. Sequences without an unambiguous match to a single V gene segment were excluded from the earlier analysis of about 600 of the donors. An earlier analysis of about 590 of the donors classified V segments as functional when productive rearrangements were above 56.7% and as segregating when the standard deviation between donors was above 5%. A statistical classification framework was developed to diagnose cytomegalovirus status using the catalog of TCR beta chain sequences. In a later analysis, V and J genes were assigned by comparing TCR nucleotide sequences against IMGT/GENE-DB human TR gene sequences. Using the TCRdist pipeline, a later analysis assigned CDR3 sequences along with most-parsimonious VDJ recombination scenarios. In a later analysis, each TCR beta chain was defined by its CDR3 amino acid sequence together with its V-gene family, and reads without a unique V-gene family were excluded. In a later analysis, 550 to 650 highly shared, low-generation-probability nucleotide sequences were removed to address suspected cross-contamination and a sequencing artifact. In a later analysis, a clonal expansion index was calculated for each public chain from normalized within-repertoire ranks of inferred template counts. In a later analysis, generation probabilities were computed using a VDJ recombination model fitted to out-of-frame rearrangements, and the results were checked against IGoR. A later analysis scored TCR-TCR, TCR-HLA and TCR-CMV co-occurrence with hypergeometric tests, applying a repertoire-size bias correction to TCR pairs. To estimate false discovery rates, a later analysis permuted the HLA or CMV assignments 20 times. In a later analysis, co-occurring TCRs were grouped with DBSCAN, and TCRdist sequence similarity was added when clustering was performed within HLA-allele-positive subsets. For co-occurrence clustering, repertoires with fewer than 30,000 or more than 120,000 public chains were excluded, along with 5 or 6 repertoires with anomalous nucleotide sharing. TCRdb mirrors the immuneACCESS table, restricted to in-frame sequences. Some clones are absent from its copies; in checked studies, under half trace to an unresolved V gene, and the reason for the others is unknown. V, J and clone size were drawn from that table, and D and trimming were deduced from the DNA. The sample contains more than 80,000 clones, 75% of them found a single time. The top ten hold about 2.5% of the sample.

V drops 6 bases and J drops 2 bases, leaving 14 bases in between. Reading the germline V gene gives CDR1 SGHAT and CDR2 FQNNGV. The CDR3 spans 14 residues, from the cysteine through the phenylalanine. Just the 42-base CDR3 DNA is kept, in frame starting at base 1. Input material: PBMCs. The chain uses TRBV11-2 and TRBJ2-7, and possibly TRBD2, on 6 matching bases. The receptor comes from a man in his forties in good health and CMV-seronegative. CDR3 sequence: CASRRSGTPYEQYF. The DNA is TGTGCCAGCAGGAGATCCGGGACTCCCTACGAGCAGTACTTC.